This TCR beta chain was identified during a study of shared clonotypes between healthy human individuals. Germline V gene sequence: CDR1 SGDLS, CDR2 YYNGEE. CDR3 size: 15 residues. Trimming took 4 bases from V and 3 from J, leaving 16 bases between them. Profiling relied on immunoSEQ multiplex PCR, and the TCRdb table lists in-frame clones only, not all of them. In the table there are some 2,500,000 clones, 90% to 95% of which are singletons. This receptor was identified in a man younger than 35 in good health. Some clones in this sample may be carry-over from other donors' samples. J is TRBJ1-2 and V is TRBV9; the D gene is possibly TRBD1 (5 bases). The sequenced sample was naive CD4+ T cells from PBMCs. Documented subset: CD45RA+ positively selected. CDR3 nucleotides: TGTGCCAGCAGCTCTCCGACGGTAGGGGACTATGGCTACACCTTC. As protein: CASSSPTVGDYGYTF.